These 31 T cell receptor beta chains came from one sample sequenced in a study of blood T cell repertoires in COVID-19. Produced via immunoSEQ multiplex PCR; TCRdb's table is partial and in-frame only. The data hold approximately 300,000 clones, with around nine tenths observed a single time. The material sequenced was peripheral blood. Receptors originate from a woman aged 50 to 60 with active or convalescent COVID-19.

The chain joins TRBV28 to TRBJ2-1; 10 nucleotides align to TRBD2. This CDR3 is 15 amino acids long. The germline V gene encodes CDR1 MDHEN and CDR2 SYDVKM. V lost 3 bases to trimming and J lost 9 bases; unmatched junction nucleotides: 8. Here the CDR3 reads CASSFVTPSGGEQFF. The CDR3 bases are TGTGCCAGCAGTTTTGTTACTCCTAGCGGGGGTGAGCAGTTCTTC.

The chain uses TRBV12-3 or TRBV12-4 and TRBJ2-7, with D possibly TRBD2 on 5 matching bases. The CDR3 runs to 11 residues. Trimming took 3 bases from V and 5 from J, leaving 5 bases between them. CDR3 amino acids: CASSLTNEQYF. The CDR3, as DNA: TGTGCCAGCAGTTTGACTAACGAGCAGTACTTC.

Turning to this clone: The identical CDR3 is also encoded by other nucleotide sequences in the sample. The chain links TRBV10-3 to TRBJ1-1; 8 bases match TRBD1. The germline V gene encodes CDR1 ENHRY and CDR2 SYGVKD. There are 14 residues in the CDR3. Germline trimming cut 4 bases from V and 2 bases from J; bases unmatched to any gene: 3. For the CDR3, the DNA is TGTGCCATCAGTGCGGACAGGGCCAACACTGAAGCTTTCTTT. Its translation: CAISADRANTEAFF.

The chain carries TRBV14 and TRBJ1-2; D is undetermined. The germline V gene has CDR1 SGHDN and CDR2 FVKESK. V shed 5 bases and J shed 8 bases, with 15 bases lying between them. The CDR3 totals 13 residues. The CDR3 spells CASSFSALVGYTF. The CDR3 DNA reads TGTGCCAGCAGCTTCAGTGCTTTGGTCGGCTACACCTTC.

The chain carries TRBV19 and TRBJ1-1, with 8 bases aligning to TRBD1. CDR3 size: 16 residues. The V gene's germline CDR1 is LNHDA and CDR2 SQIVND (reference sequence). J was trimmed by 0 bases and V by 3 bases; bases with no gene match: 6. CDR3 residues: CASSIGQGLMNTEAFF. The CDR3 region has the DNA TGTGCCAGTAGTATTGGACAGGGCCTCATGAACACTGAAGCTTTCTTT.

The gene calls are TRBV3-1 (or the pseudogene TRBV3-2) and TRBJ2-5, with D hard to call. V dropped 2 bases and J dropped 3 bases, with 10 bases sitting between them. In germline, CDR1 is LGHDT, CDR2 YNNKEL (reference sequence). There are 14 residues in the CDR3. The CDR3 DNA follows: TGTGCCAGCAGCCAAATGACAATTGAAGAGACCCAGTACTTC. Translated: CASSQMTIEETQYF.

J is TRBJ1-3 and V is TRBV20-1, with 8 bases aligning to TRBD1. Germline-derived CDR1 and CDR2 are DFQATT and SNEGSKA (reference sequence). This CDR3 spans 15 amino acids. Trimming removed 6 bases from V and 0 bases from J; junction bases left unmatched: 7. The CDR3: CSASDRGSSGNTIYF. CDR3 DNA: TGCAGTGCCAGTGACAGGGGAAGCTCTGGAAACACCATATATTTT.

The V and J genes are TRBV6-2 or TRBV6-3 and TRBJ1-5; D unclear. The germline V gene encodes CDR1 MNHEY and CDR2 SVGEGT. Trimming cost V 2 bases and J 0 bases, with 8 bases left between them. CDR3 size: 15 residues. In DNA, the CDR3 is TGTGCCAGCAGTTACGGGCATTATAGCAATCAGCCCCAGCATTTT. Its translation: CASSYGHYSNQPQHF.

This chain uses TRBV29-1 with TRBJ2-7; a weak D match, TRBD1 (6 bases). This CDR3 is built from 13 residues. V was clipped by 4 bases and J by 1 base, with 11 bases between them. The V gene's germline CDR1 is SQVTM and CDR2 ANQGSEA. The CDR3 coding sequence is TGCAGCGTTGTTCCCGGGACATCCTACGAGCAGTACTTC. It specifies CSVVPGTSYEQYF.

The count of this clone is one. CDR3 amino acids: CAWRQGGAEAFF. CDR3 in DNA: TGTGCCTGGAGACAGGGGGGGGCTGAAGCTTTCTTT. The chain couples TRBV30 to TRBJ1-1; 8 bases are a match to TRBD1. Germline CDR1 and CDR2: GTSNPN and SVGIG (reference sequence). V lost 3 bases, J lost 6 bases, and 3 bases stayed unmatched. This CDR3 has 12 amino acids.

DNA of the CDR3: TGTGCCAGCAGCTTGGGGTACAGGGCTGACGGCTACACCTTC. This codes for CASSLGYRADGYTF. The chain joins TRBV5-4 to TRBJ1-2; tentatively, D is TRBD1 (6 bases). Looked up from germline, CDR1 is SGHNT and CDR2 is YYREEE (reference sequence). The germline V and J ends were trimmed by 0 bases and 8 bases, with 14 bases remaining between them. The CDR3 extends over 14 amino acids.

The chain carries TRBV2 and TRBJ2-1; 8 nucleotides line up with TRBD2. Trimming at V came to 0 bases and at J to 4 bases, leaving 2 bases not matched to a gene. The germline V gene encodes CDR1 SNHLY and CDR2 FYNNEI. The CDR3 totals 15 residues. The CDR3 DNA is TGTGCCAGCAGTGAAGCTAGCGGGATTTACAATGAGCAGTTCTTC. Protein sequence: CASSEASGIYNEQFF.

About this clone itself: As the CDR3 is not closed by the conserved phenylalanine or tryptophan, this likely results from a read error. Because the CDR3's place on the DNA is in doubt, the DNA is left out and the CDR3 is given as listed by TCRdb. V gene TRBV13 combines with J gene TRBJ1-6; the table names TRBD1, a call not compared with the DNA. The CDR3 spans 10 amino acids, including both terminal residues. Germline V gene sequence: CDR1 PRHDT, CDR2 FYEKMQ (reference sequence). The CDR3 loop is CASSLLPGAS.

CDR3 amino acids: CASSASSRLDTQYF. The CDR3 DNA sequence: TGTGCCAGCAGCGCCTCGTCTAGACTTGATACGCAGTATTTT. The rearrangement uses TRBV9 and TRBJ2-3; D is unresolved. The CDR3 is 14 residues long. The V gene's germline CDR1 is SGDLS and CDR2 YYNGEE. V lost 3 bases and J lost 6, with 14 bases in between.

This clone was detected only once. DNA for the CDR3: TGCGCCAGCAGCTCGGAATGGGGGCCAAATTCACCCCTCCACTTT. This sequence encodes CASSSEWGPNSPLHF. J is TRBJ1-6 and V is TRBV5-1; tentatively, D is TRBD1 (6 bases). Germline CDR1 SGHRS, CDR2 YFSETQ. There are 15 residues in the CDR3. V gave up 3 bases and J gave up 7 bases, with 14 bases separating them.

This chain's CDR3 is CASSLDRGYGYTF. CDR3 sequence (DNA): TGTGCCAGCAGTTTGGACAGGGGATATGGCTACACCTTC. J is TRBJ1-2 and V is TRBV28; 9 positions match TRBD1. The germline CDR1 and CDR2 sequences are MDHEN and SYDVKM. This CDR3 has 13 residues. J lost 5 bases, V lost 3 bases, and 1 base had no gene match.

The chain couples TRBV3-1 (or the pseudogene TRBV3-2) to TRBJ1-2, with D unclear. V was clipped by 0 bases and J by 3 bases, with 14 bases between them. The germline V gene has CDR1 LGHDT and CDR2 YNNKEL (reference sequence). There are 16 residues in the CDR3. The CDR3 DNA reads as TGTGCCAGCAGCCAAGAACACACAGCCGAACACTATGGCTACACCTTC. Amino acid sequence: CASSQEHTAEHYGYTF.

This chain connects TRBV11-1 to TRBJ2-7; 8 positions match TRBD1. Germline V gives CDR1 SGHAT, CDR2 FQDESV (reference sequence). V shed 0 bases and J 0 bases; nucleotides not matched to a gene: 10. This CDR3 has 18 residues. The CDR3 loop reads CASSLAGTGRPGSYEQYF. CDR3 nucleotides: TGTGCCAGCAGCTTAGCCGGGACAGGACGACCGGGCTCCTACGAGCAGTACTTC.

The rearrangement joins TRBV10-3 to TRBJ2-1; 11 bases are shared with TRBD2. After removal of 10 bases from V and 6 bases from J, the junction contained 17 bases not matched to a gene. The CDR3 has 17 residues. Germline V gene sequence: CDR1 ENHRY, CDR2 SYGVKD. This chain's CDR3 is CATSTSGVLIGANEQFF. The CDR3 nucleotides are TGTGCCACCTCGACTAGCGGGGTTTTGATCGGGGCCAATGAGCAGTTCTTC.

This chain links TRBV19 with TRBJ1-2; the D gene is possibly TRBD1 (5 bases). V lost 0 bases to trimming and J lost 8 bases, with 10 bases between them. CDR3 length: 13 residues. The germline V gene has CDR1 LNHDA and CDR2 SQIVND (reference sequence). CDR3 loop: CASSIDYRTGYTF. Written as DNA, the CDR3 is TGTGCCAGTAGTATAGATTACAGGACGGGCTACACCTTC.

Remarks on this clone: At one end the junction does not follow the germline gene, possibly because of a read error. In DNA form, the CDR3 reads TGTGCTAGCAGCTTAGGGACAGGGAGCACAGATACGCAGTATTTT. It yields the protein CASSLGTGSTDTQYF. The rearrangement uses TRBV7-7 and TRBJ2-3; 9 bases line up with TRBD1. This CDR3 is 15 amino acids long. Germline V gene data show CDR1 as SSHAT and CDR2 as FNYEAQ (reference sequence).

The chain joins TRBV5-6 to TRBJ2-5; 10 bases agree with TRBD2. Germline CDR1 SGHDT, CDR2 YYEEEE. CDR3 length: 15 residues. The V segment lost 1 base and the J segment 7 bases; nucleotides outside the gene matches: 7. The CDR3 DNA follows: TGTGCCAGCAGCTTGAGAGCGGGGGGGCCTGCGACCCAGTACTTC. Protein sequence: CASSLRAGGPATQYF.

The V gene is TRBV2, the J gene TRBJ1-1, with TRBD1 identical over 7 bases. This CDR3 comprises 12 residues. CDR1 and CDR2 from the germline V gene are SNHLY and FYNNEI. The ends lost 5 bases at V and 7 bases at J; junction bases unmatched: 4. CDR3 region: CASSRTGNEAFF. For the CDR3, the DNA is TGTGCCAGCAGTAGGACAGGCAATGAAGCTTTCTTT.

The chain combines TRBV6-6 with TRBJ1-2; no clear D. The CDR3 is 15 residues long. V was shortened by 8 bases and J by 2 bases, with 18 bases between the two germline ends. From germline, CDR1 is MNHNY and CDR2 SVGAGI (reference sequence). DNA of the CDR3: TGTGCCAGCCACCCCCGGCAGGTTTCCAACTATGGCTACACCTTC. The encoded protein is CASHPRQVSNYGYTF.

V and J are TRBV29-1 and TRBJ2-7, with 7 positions matching TRBD2. The CDR3 covers 13 residues. V gave up 6 bases and J gave up 3 bases; unmatched junction bases: 8. The germline V gene has CDR1 SQVTM and CDR2 ANQGSEA. CDR3 in amino acids: CSVGGLAGYEQYF. CDR3 in DNA: TGCAGCGTCGGGGGTTTAGCGGGCTACGAGCAGTACTTC.

The chain employs TRBV19 and TRBJ1-2; D is perhaps TRBD1 (5 bases). V lost 1 base to trimming and J lost 4 bases, with 13 bases between them. The CDR3 contains 15 residues. Germline assignment: CDR1 LNHDA and CDR2 SQIVND (reference sequence). CDR3 in DNA: TGTGCCAGTAGTATAGGAAAAGGGGCGCGCTATGGCTACACCTTC. As protein: CASSIGKGARYGYTF.

The chain combines TRBV5-6 with TRBJ1-1; 9 bases are a match to TRBD1. Trimming took 5 bases from V and 9 from J; bases not matched to a gene: 8. The CDR3 totals 13 residues. Germline V lookup: CDR1 SGHDT, CDR2 YYEEEE. The CDR3 spells CASSVGQGFQAFF. The CDR3 DNA is TGTGCCAGCAGTGTGGGACAGGGTTTTCAAGCTTTCTTT.

The J gene is TRBJ2-3, the V gene TRBV5-1, with 10 bases aligning to TRBD2. Germline CDR1 SGHRS, CDR2 YFSETQ. After removal of 4 bases from V and 6 bases from J, the junction contained 8 bases not matched to a gene. This CDR3 has 15 residues. In nucleotides, the CDR3 is TGCGCCAGCAGCCCGAGCGGGGGGGCCGGGGATACGCAGTATTTT. The encoded protein is CASSPSGGAGDTQYF.

V and J are TRBV3-1 (or the pseudogene TRBV3-2) and TRBJ1-1, with D possibly being TRBD1 (5 bases). The V and J ends lost 2 bases and 1 base respectively, with 11 bases between them. Germline-derived CDR1 and CDR2 are LGHDT and YNNKEL (reference sequence). This CDR3 has 15 residues. For the CDR3, the DNA is TGTGCCAGCAGCCAACTTCAGGGTGGGAACACTGAAGCTTTCTTT. As protein: CASSQLQGGNTEAFF.

J is TRBJ1-1 and V is TRBV4-1; no reliable D call. The CDR3 is 14 residues long. V lost 1 base, J lost 3 bases, and 9 bases lay in between. Germline V gene lookup returns CDR1 MGHRA and CDR2 YSYEKL. CDR3 in DNA: TGCGCCAGCAGCCAAGGCAGGCGGGACACTGAAGCTTTCTTT. Protein: CASSQGRRDTEAFF.

V is TRBV27 and J is TRBJ2-3; 9 positions match TRBD2. V shed 2 bases, J shed 6 bases, and the junction held 0 bases outside the gene matches. This CDR3 has 13 residues. Germline loops: CDR1 MNHEY, CDR2 SMNVEV (reference sequence). The CDR3 sequence: CASSLSGRDTQYF. For the CDR3, the DNA is TGTGCCAGCAGTTTAAGCGGGAGGGATACGCAGTATTTT.